A selection of T cell receptor beta chains follows, all from one sample in a study of cytomegalovirus exposure and HLA in healthy donors. Clones were read by immunoSEQ multiplex PCR, and TCRdb kept only the in-frame ones, dropping some. The sample includes roughly 200,000 clones, about 80% of them seen just once. Sequenced input: PBMCs. The source is a woman aged 60-75 years in good health and CMV-seropositive. CDR3s include the opening cysteine and the closing phenylalanine or tryptophan. The D gene is left open where the match is weak. Not all rows give a size; the values are once, few, many and, for expanded clones, a class.

j_call v_call clone_size d_call cdr3_aa cdr3_nt
TRBJ2-5 TRBV5-6 . . CASSLKRVSYQETQYF TGTGCCAGCAGCTTGAAGAGGGTTTCGTACCAAGAGACCCAGTACTTC
TRBJ1-4 TRBV27 . TRBD1 CASSFTGAYEKLFF TGTGCCAGCAGTTTTACAGGGGCTTATGAAAAACTGTTTTTT
TRBJ1-4 TRBV19 . . CASSIGVAPEKLFF TGTGCCAGTAGTATCGGTGTTGCACCTGAAAAACTGTTTTTT
TRBJ1-1 TRBV5-5 few . CASSVGRGTEAFF TGTGCCAGCAGCGTAGGGAGGGGAACTGAAGCTTTCTTT
TRBJ1-2 TRBV5-1 . . CASSFLPGTNYGYTF TGCGCCAGCAGCTTTCTTCCAGGGACTAACTATGGCTACACCTTC
TRBJ1-2 TRBV5-1 . TRBD1 CASSVGTGANGYTF TGCGCCAGCAGCGTAGGGACAGGAGCCAATGGCTACACCTTC
TRBJ1-2 TRBV5-1 . . CASSLLRGNYGYTF TGCGCCAGCAGCTTGCTTCGGGGGAACTATGGCTACACCTTC
TRBJ1-5 TRBV7-9 . . CASSPLVNQPQHF TGTGCCAGCAGCCCTCTTGTCAATCAGCCCCAGCATTTT
TRBJ1-2 TRBV7-9 once . CSSSLAGSSGYTF TGTTCCAGCAGCTTGGCAGGGTCATCTGGCTACACCTTC
TRBJ1-5 TRBV18 . . CASSRSGNQPQHF TGTGCCAGCTCACGTTCAGGTAATCAGCCCCAGCATTTT
TRBJ2-7 TRBV30 . . CAWRLLGPSGEQYF TGTGCCTGGAGACTGTTAGGACCGAGCGGCGAGCAGTACTTC
TRBJ2-7 TRBV11-3 . . CASSLGTSYEQYF TGTGCCAGCAGCTTAGGGACTTCCTACGAGCAGTACTTC